The 5 T cell receptor beta chains listed next were all sequenced from one sample in a study of T cells after yellow fever vaccination. TCRdb re-called the 5' RACE reads through MiXCR, storing one row per CDR3 protein. Of 110,000 to 150,000 distinct CDR3 sequences in the sample, around 6.3% are singletons; the top ten hold approximately 0.67%. The sequencing used CD4+ T cells sorted from PBMCs, collected 10 days after the yellow fever booster vaccination. Receptors originate from a man younger than 40 who received the YFV17D yellow fever vaccine.

This clonotype was detected a few times. The V gene is TRBV29-1, the J gene TRBJ1-5, with D possibly matching TRBD1 (5 bases). Germline loops: CDR1 SQVTM, CDR2 ANQGSEA. CDR3 length: 14 residues. V shed 4 bases and J shed 6 bases, with 16 bases lying between them. The CDR3: CSVGSPGSGQPQHF. In DNA, the CDR3 is TGCAGCGTTGGTTCCCCAGGGAGCGGTCAGCCCCAGCATTTT.

This clonotype appeared many times. This chain links TRBV20-1 with TRBJ2-1; possibly TRBD1 for D (6 bases). Germline values: CDR1 DFQATT, CDR2 SNEGSKA (reference sequence). The CDR3 extends over 13 amino acids. The V end was cut by 0 bases, the J end by 9 bases, with 12 bases between. Here the CDR3 DNA reads TGCAGTGCTAGAGATCCAGGGGTACCTGAGCAGTTCTTC. Its protein is CSARDPGVPEQFF.

This clonotype was found many times. The V and J genes are TRBV12-3 or TRBV12-4 and TRBJ2-7; 9 bases are shared with TRBD1. V lost 4 bases to trimming and J lost 3 bases; unmatched junction nucleotides: 7. There are 15 residues in the CDR3. DNA of the CDR3: TGTGCCAGCAGTTACCCGGGACAGGGTATCTACGAGCAGTACTTC. It specifies CASSYPGQGIYEQYF.

CDR3 amino acids: CASSSGQLTYNSPLHF. For the CDR3, the DNA is TGCGCCAGCAGCTCGGGACAGTTAACCTATAATTCACCCCTCCACTTT. This chain connects TRBV5-1 to TRBJ1-6; 7 nucleotides agree with TRBD1. The CDR3 spans 16 residues. CDR1 is SGHRS and CDR2 is YFSETQ in the germline V gene. Trimming removed 3 bases from V and 2 bases from J; junction bases left unmatched: 5.

V is TRBV23-1 and J is TRBJ2-3; D is uncertain. TRBV23-1 qualifies as an ORF whose function is uncertain. Between the trimmed V and J ends, which lost 2 bases and 4 bases, there was a span of 13 bases. The CDR3 loop spans 15 amino acids. The DNA of the CDR3 is TGCGCCAGCAGTCAAAACGTGTGTAATCCAGATACGCAGTATTTT. The encoded protein is CASSQNVCNPDTQYF.